These T cell receptor beta chains were read from a single sample in a study of radiotherapy plus CTLA-4 blockade in lung cancer. The assay was immunoSEQ multiplex PCR, and TCRdb's table has in-frame clones only and misses some. The data contain more than 90,000 clones, approximately 80% of them singletons. The sample consisted of peripheral blood, taken from a patient treated with radiotherapy plus ipilimumab. These receptors came from a human donor with non-small cell lung cancer who had a partial response to radiotherapy plus ipilimumab. The CDR3 runs from the conserved cysteine through the conserved F or W. The D gene is left open where the match is weak. Clone sizes are given selectively: once, few, many, or a class where the clone is expanded.

>TRBJ2-1|TRBD2|TRBV7-4|.
TGTGCCAGCAGCCGTGGACTAGCGGAGATAGACCACAATGAGCAGTTCTTC
CASSRGLAEIDHNEQFF
>TRBJ1-5|.|TRBV19|.
TGTGCCAGTAGTATATGGGCAGGGGATAGCAATCAGCCCCAGCATTTT
CASSIWAGDSNQPQHF
>TRBJ2-7|TRBD1|TRBV5-4|few
TGCGCCAGCAGCCCGGGACAGGGGGACCTGTACGAGCAGTACTTC
CASSPGQGDLYEQYF
>TRBJ2-1|.|TRBV12-5|.
TGTGCTACGTCAACGGGGTTCTACAATGAGCAGTTCTTC
CATSTGFYNEQFF
>TRBJ2-5|TRBD2|TRBV5-4|few
TGTGCCAGCAGCTCAGGACTAGCGGACGAGACCCAGTACTTC
CASSSGLADETQYF
>TRBJ2-1|.|TRBV6-6|.
TGTGCCAGCAGTTACTCTGGCGGAAGGTCGAACAATGAGCAGTTCTTC
CASSYSGGRSNNEQFF
>TRBJ2-7|TRBD2|TRBV6-1|.
TGTGCCAGCAGTGAAGGTGGCGGGAGTATCTACGAGCAGTACTTC
CASSEGGGSIYEQYF
>TRBJ2-5|.|TRBV19|few
TGTGCCAGTAGTGTGCAGCGAATGCGAGGACTACAAGAGACCCAGTACTTC
CASSVQRMRGLQETQYF
>TRBJ2-5|.|TRBV7-2|.
TGTGCCAGCAGGAGAAACGGAGGCGAGACCCAGTACTTC
CASRRNGGETQYF
>TRBJ1-1|TRBD1|TRBV6-1|.
TGTGCCAGCACCTGGGACAGGCTAAGGGGGAAAGCTTTCTTT
CASTWDRLRGKAFF
>TRBJ1-1|.|TRBV6-1|.
TGTGCCAGCAGTGAATCAGTGAACACTGAAGCTTTCTTT
CASSESVNTEAFF
>TRBJ2-2|TRBD2|TRBV2|.
TGTGCCAGCAGTAAAGGTCTAGCGGGAGGGCCGCACACCGGGGAGCTGTTTTTT
CASSKGLAGGPHTGELFF
>TRBJ1-4|.|TRBV28|few
TGTGCCAGTGTCCTCCGCGCGGCTAATGAAAAACTGTTTTTT
CASVLRAANEKLFF
>TRBJ2-5|TRBD2|TRBV27|.
TGTGCCAGCAGTCAGACTAGCGCCAAAGAGACCCAGTACTTC
CASSQTSAKETQYF
>TRBJ2-7|.|TRBV28|.
TGTGCCAGCAGTTTATGGCGCGTCAGGGGGGCAGCGGGTCCGTCCTACGAGCAGTACTTC
CASSLWRVRGAAGPSYEQYF
>TRBJ1-2|.|TRBV6-1|few
TGTGCCAGCAGTGACTGGGGGGGTGATAACTATGGCTACACCTTC
CASSDWGGDNYGYTF
>TRBJ2-6|TRBD1|TRBV5-1|.
TGCGCCAGCAGCCGCGGGACAGGAGAGTCTGGGGCCAACGTCCTGACTTTC
CASSRGTGESGANVLTF
>TRBJ2-4|TRBD1|TRBV2|.
TGTGCCAGCAATCTCCGGGACAGGGGGATTCAGTACTTC
CASNLRDRGIQYF
>TRBJ1-2|TRBD1|TRBV28|.
TGTGCCAGCAGTTTCTCGGACAGGGTATACGGCTACACCTTC
CASSFSDRVYGYTF
>TRBJ2-7|.|TRBV2|few
TGTGCCAGCAGTGAACAAGGGGGTCGCGTTTCCGGCGAGCAGTACTTC
CASSEQGGRVSGEQYF
>TRBJ2-4|.|TRBV19|.
TGTGCCAGTAGTCCCCCTTTTGAACCGACATTTTACTTC
CASSPPFEPTFYF
>TRBJ1-2|.|TRBV4-1|.
TGCGCCAGCAGCCAACCCTGGGACACTGGAGGCTACACCTTC
CASSQPWDTGGYTF
>TRBJ1-2|.|TRBV11-2|.
TGTGCCAGCAGCTTAGATCCGTTTTCTAACTATGGCTACACCTTC
CASSLDPFSNYGYTF
>TRBJ2-7|.|TRBV19|.
TGTGCCAGTAGCTTCAGCGGCCGCCTCTCCTACGAGCAGTACTTC
CASSFSGRLSYEQYF
>TRBJ2-3|TRBD1|TRBV28|few
TGTGCCAGCAGTCCGCGACAGGGGCGAAGCACAGATACGCAGTATTTT
CASSPRQGRSTDTQYF
>TRBJ2-5|.|TRBV4-3|few
TGCGCCAGCAGCCAAGCTACCACGGGGTCCCAGTACTTC
CASSQATTGSQYF
>TRBJ1-3|TRBD1|TRBV6-5|.
TGTGCCAGCGGGACAGGGGGTATCTCTGGAAACACCATATATTTT
CASGTGGISGNTIYF
>TRBJ1-1|TRBD1|TRBV4-1|.
TGCGCCAGCAGGGGACAGCTTAAGAACACTGAAGCTTTCTTT
CASRGQLKNTEAFF
>TRBJ1-2|TRBD1|TRBV7-8|.
TGTGCCAGCAGGAGGGACAGGGGGGATTATGGCTACACCTTC
CASRRDRGDYGYTF
>TRBJ1-2|TRBD1|TRBV4-2|once
TGTGCCAGCAGCCAAGATATCCCAGGGGGAGTCTATGGCTACACCTTC
CASSQDIPGGVYGYTF
>TRBJ1-1|.|TRBV6-1|.
TGTGCCAGCAGTTCCAGGGGCTTTGGGAGCACTGAAGCTTTCTTT
CASSSRGFGSTEAFF
>TRBJ2-3|TRBD2|TRBV10-3|.
TGTGCCATCAGTGAGCCGGGCGGGACTAGGGGGGATACGCAGTATTTT
CAISEPGGTRGDTQYF
>TRBJ1-4|.|TRBV30|.
TGTGCCTGGAGTGTACAGGAAGGTGAAAAACTGTTTTTT
CAWSVQEGEKLFF
>TRBJ2-4|.|TRBV20-1|.
TGCAGTGCCCGGCCCGGGAAAGGGAACTTC
CSARPGKGNF
>TRBJ2-3|TRBD2|TRBV6-5|.
TGTGCCAGCAGTGGTAGCGGGGCTAGCACAGATACGCAGTATTTT
CASSGSGASTDTQYF
>TRBJ1-5|.|TRBV5-1|.
TGCGCCAGCAGCGCGGGATCAGGTGTAAATCAGCCCCAGCATTTT
CASSAGSGVNQPQHF